This TCR beta chain appears in the sequencing data of a study of blood T cell repertoires in COVID-19. Measured with immunoSEQ multiplex PCR; TCRdb has only the in-frame clones, and not every one. Seen here are more than 110,000 clones, about 70% observed once, and the top ten hold around 13%. The sequence was obtained from a man older than 75 with acute or convalescent COVID-19. The sequencing sample was made of peripheral blood.

The CDR3 region is CASSLIPMNTEAFF. DNA for the CDR3: TGTGCCAGCAGCTTGATTCCTATGAACACTGAAGCTTTCTTT. The rearrangement uses TRBV5-4 and TRBJ1-1, with D unclear. The CDR3 covers 14 residues. Germline lookup yields CDR1 SGHNT and CDR2 YYREEE (reference sequence). V lost 1 base to trimming and J lost 0 bases, with 7 bases between them.